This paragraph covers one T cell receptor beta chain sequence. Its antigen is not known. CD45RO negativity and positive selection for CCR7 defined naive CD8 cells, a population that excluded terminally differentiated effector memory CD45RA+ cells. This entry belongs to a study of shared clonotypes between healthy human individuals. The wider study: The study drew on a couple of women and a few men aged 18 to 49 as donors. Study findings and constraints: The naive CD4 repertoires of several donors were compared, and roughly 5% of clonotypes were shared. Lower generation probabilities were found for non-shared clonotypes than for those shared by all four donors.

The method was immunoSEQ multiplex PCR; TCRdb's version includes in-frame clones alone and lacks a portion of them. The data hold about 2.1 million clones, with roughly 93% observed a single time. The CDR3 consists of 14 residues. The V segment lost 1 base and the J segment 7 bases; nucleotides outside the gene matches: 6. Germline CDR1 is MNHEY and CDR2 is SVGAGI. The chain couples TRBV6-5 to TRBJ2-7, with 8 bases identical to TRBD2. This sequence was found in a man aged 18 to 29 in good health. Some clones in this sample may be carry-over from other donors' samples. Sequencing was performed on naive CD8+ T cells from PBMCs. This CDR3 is CASSYLAGTDEQYF. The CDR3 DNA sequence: TGTGCCAGCAGTTACTTAGCGGGAACTGATGAGCAGTACTTC.